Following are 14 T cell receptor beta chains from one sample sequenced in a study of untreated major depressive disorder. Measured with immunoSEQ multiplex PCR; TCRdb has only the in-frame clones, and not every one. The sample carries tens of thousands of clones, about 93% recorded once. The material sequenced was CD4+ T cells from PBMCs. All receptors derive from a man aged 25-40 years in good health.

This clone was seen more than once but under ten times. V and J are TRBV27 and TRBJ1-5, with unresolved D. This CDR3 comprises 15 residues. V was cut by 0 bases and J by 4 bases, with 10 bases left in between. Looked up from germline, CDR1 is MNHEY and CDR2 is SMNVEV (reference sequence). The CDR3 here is CASSLSSRVNQPQHF. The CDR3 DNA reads TGTGCCAGCAGTTTATCCTCCAGAGTTAATCAGCCCCAGCATTTT.

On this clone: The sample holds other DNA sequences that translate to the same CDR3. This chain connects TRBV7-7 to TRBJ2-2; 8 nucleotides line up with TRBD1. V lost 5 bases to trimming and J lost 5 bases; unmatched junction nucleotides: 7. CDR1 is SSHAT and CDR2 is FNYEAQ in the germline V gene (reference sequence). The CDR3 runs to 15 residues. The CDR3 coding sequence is TGTGCCAGCAGCCTGGGGCAGGGGGCAACCGGGGAGCTGTTTTTT. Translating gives CASSLGQGATGELFF.

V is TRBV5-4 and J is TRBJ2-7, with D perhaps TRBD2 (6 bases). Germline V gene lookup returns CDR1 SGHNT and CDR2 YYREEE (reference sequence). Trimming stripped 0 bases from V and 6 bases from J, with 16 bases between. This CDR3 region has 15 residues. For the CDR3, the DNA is TGTGCCAGCAGCTTGGGGCGACTAGTCCGCTCCGAGCAGTACTTC. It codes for CASSLGRLVRSEQYF.

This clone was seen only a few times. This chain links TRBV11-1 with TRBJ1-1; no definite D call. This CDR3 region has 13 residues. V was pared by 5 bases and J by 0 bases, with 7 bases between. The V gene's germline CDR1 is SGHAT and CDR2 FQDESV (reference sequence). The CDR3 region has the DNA TGTGCCAGCAGCCGTATTCTGAACACTGAAGCTTTCTTT. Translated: CASSRILNTEAFF.

The DNA of the CDR3 is TGTGCCAGCAGCCAAGCGTTAGGGGGCGAAGGGCTTGACTATGGCTACACCTTC. It translates to CASSQALGGEGLDYGYTF. The J gene is TRBJ1-2, the V gene TRBV4-2; TRBD1 matches at 7 bases. CDR1 and CDR2 from the germline V gene are LGHNA and YNFKEQ. The CDR3 consists of 18 residues. After removal of 1 base from V and 3 bases from J, the junction contained 14 bases not matched to a gene.

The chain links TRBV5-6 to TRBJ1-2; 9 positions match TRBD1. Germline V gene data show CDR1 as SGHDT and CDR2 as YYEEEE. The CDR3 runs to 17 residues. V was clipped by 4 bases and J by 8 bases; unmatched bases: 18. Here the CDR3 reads CASSPKGRDRVMRGYTF. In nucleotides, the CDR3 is TGTGCCAGCAGCCCAAAAGGTCGGGACAGGGTAATGAGGGGCTACACCTTC. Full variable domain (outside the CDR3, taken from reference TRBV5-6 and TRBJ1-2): DAGVTQSPTHLIKTRGQQVTLRCSPKSGHDTVSWYQQALGQGPQFIFQYYEEEERQRGNFPDRFSGHQFPNYSSELNVNALLLGDSALYLCASSPKGRDRVMRGYTFGSGTRLTVV.

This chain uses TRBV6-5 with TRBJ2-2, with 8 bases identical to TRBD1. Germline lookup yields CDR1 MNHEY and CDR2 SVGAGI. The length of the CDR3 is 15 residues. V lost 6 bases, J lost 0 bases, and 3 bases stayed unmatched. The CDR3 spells CASSRTGSNTGELFF. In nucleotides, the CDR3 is TGTGCCAGCAGCCGGACAGGGTCGAACACCGGGGAGCTGTTTTTT.

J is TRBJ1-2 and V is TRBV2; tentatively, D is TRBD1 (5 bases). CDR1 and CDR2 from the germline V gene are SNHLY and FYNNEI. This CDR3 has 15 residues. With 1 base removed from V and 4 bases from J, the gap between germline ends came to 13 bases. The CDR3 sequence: CASSEGARAIYGYTF. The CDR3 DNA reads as TGTGCCAGCAGTGAAGGGGCCAGGGCGATCTATGGCTACACCTTC.

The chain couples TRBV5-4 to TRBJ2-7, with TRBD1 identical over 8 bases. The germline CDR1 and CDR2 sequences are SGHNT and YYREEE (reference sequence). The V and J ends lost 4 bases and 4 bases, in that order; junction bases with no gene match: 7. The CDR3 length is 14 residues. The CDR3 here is CASSMGQVKYEQYF. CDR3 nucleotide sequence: TGTGCCAGCAGCATGGGACAGGTGAAATACGAGCAGTACTTC. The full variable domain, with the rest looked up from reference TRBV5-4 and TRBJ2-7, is ETGVTQSPTHLIKTRGQQVTLRCSSQSGHNTVSWYQQALGQGPQFIFQYYREEENGRGNFPPRFSGLQFPNYSSELNVNALELDDSALYLCASSMGQVKYEQYFGPGTRLTVT.

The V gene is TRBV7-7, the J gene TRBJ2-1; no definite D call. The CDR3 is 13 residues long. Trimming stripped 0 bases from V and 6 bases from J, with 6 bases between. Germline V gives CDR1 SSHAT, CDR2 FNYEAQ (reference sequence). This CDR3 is CASSLATLNEQFF. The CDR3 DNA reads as TGTGCCAGCAGCTTAGCCACTCTCAATGAGCAGTTCTTC.

CDR3 nucleotide sequence: TGTGCCAGTAGCCAACAGGCCCGTGGTACGGCCAACGTCCTGACTTTC. This sequence encodes CASSQQARGTANVLTF. The chain employs TRBV19 and TRBJ2-6; maybe TRBD1 (5 bases). There are 16 residues in the CDR3. V was trimmed by 6 bases and J by 6 bases, leaving 18 bases between them. Looked up from germline, CDR1 is LNHDA and CDR2 is SQIVND (reference sequence).

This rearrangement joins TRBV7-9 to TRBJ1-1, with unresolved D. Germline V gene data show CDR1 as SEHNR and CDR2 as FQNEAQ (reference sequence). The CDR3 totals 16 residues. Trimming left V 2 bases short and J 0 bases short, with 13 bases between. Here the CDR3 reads CASSLPPASLNTEAFF. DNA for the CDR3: TGTGCCAGCAGCTTACCGCCCGCCAGCCTGAACACTGAAGCTTTCTTT.

In nucleotides, the CDR3 is TGTGCCAGCAGTCCGTGGGGGAGGAACACTGAAGCTTTCTTT. It is translated as CASSPWGRNTEAFF. The chain carries TRBV27 and TRBJ1-1; D is perhaps TRBD1 (5 bases). CDR1 is MNHEY and CDR2 is SMNVEV in the germline V gene (reference sequence). The CDR3 sequence is 14 residues long. V lost 5 bases and J lost 1, with 11 bases in between.

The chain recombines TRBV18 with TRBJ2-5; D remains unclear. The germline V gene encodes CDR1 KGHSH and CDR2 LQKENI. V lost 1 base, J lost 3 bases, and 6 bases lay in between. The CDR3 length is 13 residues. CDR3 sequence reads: CASSPLQKETQYF. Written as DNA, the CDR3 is TGTGCCAGCTCACCACTACAGAAAGAGACCCAGTACTTC.